This passage covers 17 T cell receptor beta chains from one sample sequenced in a study of T cells expressing NK-cell markers (dated by TCRdb to about 2020). The library was built by means of 5' RACE. The sequencing machine was an Illumina HiSeq 2000. Once TCRdb had reprocessed the reads, it stored one entry per CDR3 protein sequence and supplied no DNA. The sample's records list fewer than 550,000 distinct CDR3 sequences. The leading ten clones occupy roughly 1.4% of the sample. The sample comprised blood T cells: a sorted CD56 or NKG2C T cell subset, CD4+ or CD8+ T cells, or bulk PBMC T cells (not recorded which). The source is a woman in her 50s in good health. Donor details come from another sample of the same person, matched by shared clones.

The CDR3 reads CASSYSGPSFNTEAFF. This chain links TRBV6-5 with TRBJ1-1. The germline V gene has CDR1 MNHEY and CDR2 SVGAGI. The CDR3 contains 16 residues.

The genes are TRBV5-6 and TRBJ2-2. Per the germline V gene, CDR1 is SGHDT and CDR2 is YYEEEE. The CDR3 extends over 15 amino acids. The CDR3 is CASSLPRFLPGELFF.

The chain is built from TRBV28 and TRBJ2-3; the TCRdb D gene call, TRBD1, has no DNA to confirm it. In germline, CDR1 is MDHEN, CDR2 SYDVKM. The CDR3 covers 13 residues. CDR3 sequence reads: CASTGGSTDTQYF.

The chain has TRBV20-1 and TRBJ2-7; there is no DNA to check the TCRdb D call of TRBD1. The CDR3 sequence is 13 residues long. The germline V gene has CDR1 DFQATT and CDR2 SNEGSKA (reference sequence). Here the CDR3 reads CSAAGVSSYEQYF.

V usage is TRBV7-8 and J usage is TRBJ2-6; the TCRdb D gene call, TRBD1, has no DNA to confirm it. The CDR3 has 16 residues. The germline V gene encodes CDR1 SGHVS and CDR2 FQNEAQ. The CDR3 sequence is CASSLTVLSGANVLTF.

The chain joins TRBV4-1 to TRBJ2-5; the TCRdb D gene call, TRBD1, has no DNA to confirm it. This CDR3 is built from 15 residues. Germline V gene sequence: CDR1 MGHRA, CDR2 YSYEKL. CDR3 region: CASSLLGRYQETQYF.

This chain's CDR3 is CASPRQGLNTGELFF. The chain has TRBV18 and TRBJ2-2; TCRdb returns TRBD1, unconfirmable since there is no DNA. In germline, CDR1 is KGHSH, CDR2 LQKENI. CDR3 length: 15 residues.

The chain joins TRBV12-3 or TRBV12-4 to TRBJ2-2; the TCRdb D gene call, TRBD1, has no DNA to confirm it. CDR3 length equals 14 residues. The chain's CDR3 is CASETPSIPGELFF.

The chain carries TRBV29-1 and TRBJ1-3; the TRBD1 assignment by TCRdb is unverifiable without DNA. The CDR3 spans 12 residues. Germline CDR1 and CDR2: SQVTM and ANQGSEA. CDR3 in amino acids: CSVGDRGNTIYF.

The CDR3 here is CASSFPGTNEQFF. The rearrangement joins TRBV12-3 or TRBV12-4 to TRBJ2-1; TCRdb returns TRBD1, unconfirmable since there is no DNA. CDR3 size: 13 residues.

The chain combines TRBV5-4 with TRBJ2-5; the TCRdb call, TRBD1, lacks DNA for checking. The CDR3 extends over 16 amino acids. The germline CDR1 and CDR2 sequences are SGHNT and YYREEE (reference sequence). The CDR3 here is CASSSLTGGDQETQYF.

The V gene is TRBV20-1, the J gene TRBJ2-1; TCRdb selects TRBD1, and the lack of DNA leaves this call unchecked. The CDR3 totals 15 residues. Germline V gene lookup returns CDR1 DFQATT and CDR2 SNEGSKA (reference sequence). The CDR3 loop reads CSASLVTSPYNEQFF.

The chain recombines TRBV12-3 or TRBV12-4 with TRBJ2-1; the D gene TCRdb calls, TRBD1, cannot be checked with no DNA. The length of the CDR3 is 15 residues. CDR3 loop: CASSLWGIGRYEQFF.

The gene calls are TRBV10-2 and TRBJ2-3; TCRdb's D call of TRBD2 is untestable without DNA. The germline gives CDR1 WSHSY, CDR2 SAAADI. The CDR3 is 15 residues long. The CDR3 is CASRGGLAGADTQYF.

The rearrangement joins TRBV6-1 to TRBJ2-1; the D call of TRBD1 rests on TCRdb alone, since no DNA is present to check it. CDR1 and CDR2 (germline): MNHNS, SASEGT. The CDR3 is made up of 14 amino acids. CDR3 residues: CASKLDRGANEQFF.

V gene TRBV30 combines with J gene TRBJ2-7. The CDR3 is 12 amino acids. Germline lookup yields CDR1 GTSNPN and CDR2 SVGIG (reference sequence). CDR3 sequence reads: CAWSAPSYEQYF.

The rearrangement joins TRBV9 to TRBJ2-1; checking the TCRdb D call of TRBD2 is not possible without DNA. Germline CDR1 reads SGDLS; CDR2 reads YYNGEE. The CDR3 extends over 14 amino acids. The CDR3 protein is CASSTPGTNNEQFF.